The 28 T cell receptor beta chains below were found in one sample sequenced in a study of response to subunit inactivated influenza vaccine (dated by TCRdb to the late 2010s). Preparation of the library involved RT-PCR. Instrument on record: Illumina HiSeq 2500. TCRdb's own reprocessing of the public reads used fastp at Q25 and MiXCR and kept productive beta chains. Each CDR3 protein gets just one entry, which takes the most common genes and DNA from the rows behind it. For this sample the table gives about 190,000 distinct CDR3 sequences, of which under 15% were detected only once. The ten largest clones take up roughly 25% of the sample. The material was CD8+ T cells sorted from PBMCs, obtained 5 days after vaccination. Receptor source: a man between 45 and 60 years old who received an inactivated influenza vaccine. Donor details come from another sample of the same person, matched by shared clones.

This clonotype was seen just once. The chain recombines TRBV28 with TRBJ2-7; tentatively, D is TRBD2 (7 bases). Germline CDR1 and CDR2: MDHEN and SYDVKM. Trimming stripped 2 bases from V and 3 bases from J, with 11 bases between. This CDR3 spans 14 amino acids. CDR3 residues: CASSLQGRDYEQYF. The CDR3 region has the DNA TGTGCCAGCAGTTTACAGGGGAGGGACTACGAGCAGTACTTC.

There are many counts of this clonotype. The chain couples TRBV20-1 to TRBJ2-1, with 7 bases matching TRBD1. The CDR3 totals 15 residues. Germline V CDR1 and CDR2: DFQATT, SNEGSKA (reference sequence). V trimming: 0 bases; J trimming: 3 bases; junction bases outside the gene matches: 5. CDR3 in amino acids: CSARDPTGYYNEQFF. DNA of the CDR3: TGCAGTGCTAGAGATCCGACAGGGTACTACAATGAGCAGTTCTTC.

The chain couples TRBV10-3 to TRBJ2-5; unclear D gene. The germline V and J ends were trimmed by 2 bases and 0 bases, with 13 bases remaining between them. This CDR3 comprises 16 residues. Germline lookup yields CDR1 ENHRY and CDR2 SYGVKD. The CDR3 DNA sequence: TGTGCCATCAGTGAGACTTTGGGCACCTACCAAGAGACCCAGTACTTC. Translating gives CAISETLGTYQETQYF.

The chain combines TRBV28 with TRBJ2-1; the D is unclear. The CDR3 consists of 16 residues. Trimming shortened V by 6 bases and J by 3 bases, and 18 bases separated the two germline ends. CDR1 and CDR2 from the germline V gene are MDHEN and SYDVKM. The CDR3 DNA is TGTGCCAGCAGCAGTATCGACCTAGGGCGCTACAATGAGCAGTTCTTC. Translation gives CASSSIDLGRYNEQFF.

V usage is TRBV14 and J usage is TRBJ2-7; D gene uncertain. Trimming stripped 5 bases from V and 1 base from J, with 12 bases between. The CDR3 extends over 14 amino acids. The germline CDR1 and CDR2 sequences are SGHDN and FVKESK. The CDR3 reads CASSAQKTSYEQYF. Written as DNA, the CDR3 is TGTGCCAGCAGCGCGCAGAAGACTTCCTACGAGCAGTACTTC. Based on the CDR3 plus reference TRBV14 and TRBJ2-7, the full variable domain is EAGVTQFPSHSVIEKGQTVTLRCDPISGHDNLYWYRRVMGKEIKFLLHFVKESKQDESGMPNNRFLAERTGGTYSTLKVQPAELEDSGVYFCASSAQKTSYEQYFGPGTRLTVT.

CDR3 DNA: TGTGCCAGCAGTTTAGTACAAACAAGCTCCTACGAGCAGTACTTC. It translates to CASSLVQTSSYEQYF. The V and J genes are TRBV28 and TRBJ2-7; D unresolved. Trimming stripped 2 bases from V and 0 bases from J, with 11 bases between. The CDR3 sequence is 15 residues long. Germline V lookup: CDR1 MDHEN, CDR2 SYDVKM.

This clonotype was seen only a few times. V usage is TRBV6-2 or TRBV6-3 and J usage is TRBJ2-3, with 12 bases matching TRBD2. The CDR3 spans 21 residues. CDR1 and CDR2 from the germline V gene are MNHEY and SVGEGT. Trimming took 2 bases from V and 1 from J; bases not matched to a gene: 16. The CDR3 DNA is TGTGCCAGCAGTTACCGACTAGCGGGAGACCTCTCTCCTATTGGCACAGATACGCAGTATTTT. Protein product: CASSYRLAGDLSPIGTDTQYF.

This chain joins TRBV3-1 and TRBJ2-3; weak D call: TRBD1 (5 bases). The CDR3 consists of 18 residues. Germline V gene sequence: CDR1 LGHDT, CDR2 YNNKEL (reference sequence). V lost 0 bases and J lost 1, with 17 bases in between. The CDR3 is CASSQDMGLNVGTDTQYF. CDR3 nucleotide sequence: TGTGCCAGCAGCCAAGATATGGGGCTCAATGTGGGCACAGATACGCAGTATTTT.

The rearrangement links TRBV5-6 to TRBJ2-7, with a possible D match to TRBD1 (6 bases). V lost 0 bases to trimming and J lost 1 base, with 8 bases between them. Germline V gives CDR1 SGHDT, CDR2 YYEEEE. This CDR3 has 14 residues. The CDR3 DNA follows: TGTGCCAGCAGCTTGGTGGGGGCATCCTACGAGCAGTACTTC. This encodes CASSLVGASYEQYF.

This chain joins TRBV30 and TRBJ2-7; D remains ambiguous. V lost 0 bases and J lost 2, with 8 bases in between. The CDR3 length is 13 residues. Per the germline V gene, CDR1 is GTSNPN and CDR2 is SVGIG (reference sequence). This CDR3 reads CAWSVLGAYEQYF. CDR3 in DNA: TGTGCCTGGAGTGTTTTAGGAGCCTACGAGCAGTACTTC.

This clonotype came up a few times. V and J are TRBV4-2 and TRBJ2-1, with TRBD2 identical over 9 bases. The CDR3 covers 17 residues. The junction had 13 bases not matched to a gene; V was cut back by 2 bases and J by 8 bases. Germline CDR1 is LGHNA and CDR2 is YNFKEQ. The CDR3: CASSQPGRLAGFDEQFF. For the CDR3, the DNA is TGTGCCAGCAGCCAACCGGGAAGGCTAGCGGGGTTTGATGAGCAGTTCTTC.

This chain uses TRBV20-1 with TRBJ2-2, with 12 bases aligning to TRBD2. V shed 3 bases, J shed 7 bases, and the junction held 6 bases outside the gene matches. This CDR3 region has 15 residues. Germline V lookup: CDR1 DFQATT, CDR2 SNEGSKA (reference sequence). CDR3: CSARSLAGGVGELFF. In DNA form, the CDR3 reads TGCAGTGCTAGGAGTCTAGCGGGAGGGGTCGGGGAGCTGTTTTTT.

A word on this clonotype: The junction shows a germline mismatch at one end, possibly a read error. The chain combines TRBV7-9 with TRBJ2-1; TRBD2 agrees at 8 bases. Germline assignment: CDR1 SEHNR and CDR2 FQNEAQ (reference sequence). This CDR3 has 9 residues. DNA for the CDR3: TGTGCCAGCACCCCCGGGGGGGACTTC. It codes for CASTPGGDF.

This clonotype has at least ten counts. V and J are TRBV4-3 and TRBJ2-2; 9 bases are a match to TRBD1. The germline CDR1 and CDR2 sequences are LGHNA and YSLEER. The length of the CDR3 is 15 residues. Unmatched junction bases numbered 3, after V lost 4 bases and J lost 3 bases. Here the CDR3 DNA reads TGCGCCAGCAGCCGGGGACAGGGAGACACCGGGGAGCTGTTTTTT. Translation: CASSRGQGDTGELFF.

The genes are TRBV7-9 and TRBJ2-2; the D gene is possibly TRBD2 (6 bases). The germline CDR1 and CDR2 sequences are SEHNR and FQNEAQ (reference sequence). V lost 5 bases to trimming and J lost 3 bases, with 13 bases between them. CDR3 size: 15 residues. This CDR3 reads CASSKPGLYTGELFF. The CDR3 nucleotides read TGTGCCAGCAGCAAACCGGGACTTTACACCGGGGAGCTGTTTTTT.

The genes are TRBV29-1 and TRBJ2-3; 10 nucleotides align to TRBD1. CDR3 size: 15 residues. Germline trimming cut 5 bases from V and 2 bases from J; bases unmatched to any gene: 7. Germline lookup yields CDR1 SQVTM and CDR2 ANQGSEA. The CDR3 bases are TGCAGCGTTTTTTTCGGGACAGGGGACACAGATACGCAGTATTTT. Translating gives CSVFFGTGDTDTQYF.

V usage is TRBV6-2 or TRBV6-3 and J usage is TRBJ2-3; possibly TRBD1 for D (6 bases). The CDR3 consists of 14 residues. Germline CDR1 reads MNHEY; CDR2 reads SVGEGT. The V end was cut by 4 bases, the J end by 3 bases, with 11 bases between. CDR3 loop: CASSSRDTTDTQYF. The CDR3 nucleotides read TGTGCCAGCAGTTCCCGGGACACAACAGATACGCAGTATTTT.

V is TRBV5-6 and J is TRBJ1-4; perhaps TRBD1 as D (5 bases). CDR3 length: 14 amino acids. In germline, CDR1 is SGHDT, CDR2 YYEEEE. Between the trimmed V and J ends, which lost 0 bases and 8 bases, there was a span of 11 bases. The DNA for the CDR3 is TGTGCCAGCAGCTTGGGAAGGCCAGGGGAAAAACTGTTTTTT. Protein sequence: CASSLGRPGEKLFF.

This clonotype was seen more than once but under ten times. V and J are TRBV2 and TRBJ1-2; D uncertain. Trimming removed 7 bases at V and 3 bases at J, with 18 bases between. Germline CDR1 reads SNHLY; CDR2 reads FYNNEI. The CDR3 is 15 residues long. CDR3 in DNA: TGTGCCAGCACCCCAATGCAGGCTATTGACTATGGCTACACCTTC. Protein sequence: CASTPMQAIDYGYTF.

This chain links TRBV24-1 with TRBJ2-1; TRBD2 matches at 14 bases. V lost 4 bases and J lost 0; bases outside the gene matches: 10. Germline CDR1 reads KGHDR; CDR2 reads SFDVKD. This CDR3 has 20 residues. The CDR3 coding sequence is TGTGCCACCAGTGAAGGGGGACTAGCGGGAGCGCATAGCTCCTACAATGAGCAGTTCTTC. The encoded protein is CATSEGGLAGAHSSYNEQFF.

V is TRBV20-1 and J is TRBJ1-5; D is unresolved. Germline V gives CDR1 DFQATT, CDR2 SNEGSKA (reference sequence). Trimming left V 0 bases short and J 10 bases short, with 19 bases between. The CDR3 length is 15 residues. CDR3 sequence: CSARDVGQVFTPQHF. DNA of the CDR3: TGCAGTGCTAGAGATGTTGGCCAGGTCTTTACCCCCCAGCATTTT.

CDR3 sequence reads: CASSQAVAPDEQFF. The CDR3 nucleotides read TGTGCCAGCAGCCAAGCGGTGGCACCCGATGAGCAGTTCTTC. This chain uses TRBV14 with TRBJ2-1; D unresolved. This CDR3 is built from 14 residues. Trimming stripped 1 base from V and 8 bases from J, with 12 bases between. CDR1 SGHDN and CDR2 FVKESK come from the germline V gene. Filled out from reference TRBV14 and TRBJ2-1, the complete variable domain reads EAGVTQFPSHSVIEKGQTVTLRCDPISGHDNLYWYRRVMGKEIKFLLHFVKESKQDESGMPNNRFLAERTGGTYSTLKVQPAELEDSGVYFCASSQAVAPDEQFFGPGTRLTVL.

CDR3 nucleotides: TGCAGTGCCCAGACCTTGGACAGAGAAGAGACCCAGTACTTC. Residues: CSAQTLDREETQYF. The chain carries TRBV20-1 and TRBJ2-5; the D gene is possibly TRBD1 (6 bases). The length of the CDR3 is 14 residues. Germline assignment: CDR1 DFQATT and CDR2 SNEGSKA (reference sequence). Trimming took off 6 bases at V and 3 bases at J, with 17 bases between the two ends.

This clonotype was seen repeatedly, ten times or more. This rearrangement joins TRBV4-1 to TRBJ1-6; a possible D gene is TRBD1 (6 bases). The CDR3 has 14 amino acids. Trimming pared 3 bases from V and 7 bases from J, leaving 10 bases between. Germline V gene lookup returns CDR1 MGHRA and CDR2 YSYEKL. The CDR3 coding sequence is TGCGCCAGCAGCCAGGGGGCCATGAATTCACCCCTCCACTTT. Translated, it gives CASSQGAMNSPLHF.

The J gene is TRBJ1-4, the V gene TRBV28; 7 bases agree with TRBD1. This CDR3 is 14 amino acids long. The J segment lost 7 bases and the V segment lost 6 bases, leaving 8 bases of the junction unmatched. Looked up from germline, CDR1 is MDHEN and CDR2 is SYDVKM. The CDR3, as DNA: TGTGCCAGCAGCTCGACAGGGTATTCTGAAAAACTGTTTTTT. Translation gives CASSSTGYSEKLFF.

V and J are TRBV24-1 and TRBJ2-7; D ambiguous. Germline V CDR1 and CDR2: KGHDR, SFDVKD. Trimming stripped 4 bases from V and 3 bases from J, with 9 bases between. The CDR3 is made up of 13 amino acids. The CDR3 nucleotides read TGTGCCACCAGTGACGTAGACGGCTACGAGCAGTACTTC. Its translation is CATSDVDGYEQYF.

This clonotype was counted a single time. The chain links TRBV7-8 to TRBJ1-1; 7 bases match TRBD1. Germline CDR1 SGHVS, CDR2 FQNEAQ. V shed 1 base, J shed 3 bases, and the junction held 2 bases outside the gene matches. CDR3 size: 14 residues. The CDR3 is CASSLEQGYTEAFF. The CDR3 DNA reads TGTGCCAGCAGCTTAGAACAGGGGTACACTGAAGCTTTCTTT.

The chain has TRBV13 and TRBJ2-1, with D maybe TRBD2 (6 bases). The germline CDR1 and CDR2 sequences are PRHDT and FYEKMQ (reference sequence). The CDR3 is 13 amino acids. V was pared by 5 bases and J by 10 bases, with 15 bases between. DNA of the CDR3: TGTGCCAGCAGCGTAAGTCGGGCGGGGGAGCAGTTCTTC. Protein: CASSVSRAGEQFF.